This entry lists 28 T cell receptor beta chains sequenced from one sample in a study of regulatory T cells in long-lasting Graves disease. Arm-PCR with iRepertoire HTBI primers amplified the CDR3 regions for these TCR beta libraries. MiXCR, run by TCRdb on the multiplex PCR reads, gives a single entry per CDR3 protein. The sample includes approximately 290,000 distinct CDR3 sequences, under 25% of them seen just once. The time point denotes: persistent/refractory GD, antithyroid drugs over 5 years with positive TRAb. PBMCs provided the RNA from which the TCR library was made. The sample consisted of peripheral blood mononuclear cells (PBMCs), taken when the disease was refractory, from a patient treated with antithyroid drugs. Receptor source: a female donor with Graves disease.

This clonotype was detected only a few times. The chain links TRBV7-9 to TRBJ2-3; 7 nucleotides match TRBD2. V shed 1 base and J 3 bases; nucleotides not matched to a gene: 4. The CDR3 runs 15 residues. Germline assignment: CDR1 SEHNR and CDR2 FQNEAQ (reference sequence). CDR3 amino acids: CASSLDAGVTDTQYF. The CDR3 DNA sequence: TGTGCCAGCAGCTTAGATGCGGGAGTAACAGATACGCAGTATTTT. Complete variable domain (other parts from reference TRBV7-9 and TRBJ2-3): DTGVSQNPRHKITKRGQNVTFRCDPISEHNRLYWYRQTLGQGPEFLTYFQNEAQLEKSRLLSDRFSAERPKGSFSTLEIQRTEQGDSAMYLCASSLDAGVTDTQYFGPGTRLTVL.

This clonotype was observed a few times. The chain joins TRBV28 to TRBJ1-4; possibly TRBD1 for D (5 bases). V was trimmed by 2 bases and J by 7 bases, leaving 11 bases between them. CDR3 length: 14 amino acids. The germline CDR1 and CDR2 sequences are MDHEN and SYDVKM. The CDR3 sequence: CASSLPQGTEKLFF. CDR3 nucleotides: TGTGCCAGCAGTTTACCGCAGGGAACTGAAAAACTGTTTTTT.

This chain joins TRBV5-1 and TRBJ1-2; D gene uncertain. Germline assignment: CDR1 SGHRS and CDR2 YFSETQ. The CDR3 is 14 amino acids. V shed 2 bases and J shed 4 bases, with 12 bases lying between them. CDR3: CASSLYSGSYGYTF. Written as DNA, the CDR3 is TGCGCCAGCAGCTTATACAGTGGAAGCTATGGCTACACCTTC. Filled out from reference TRBV5-1 and TRBJ1-2, the complete variable domain reads KAGVTQTPRYLIKTRGQQVTLSCSPISGHRSVSWYQQTPGQGLQFLFEYFSETQRNKGNFPGRFSGRQFSNSRSEMNVSTLELGDSALYLCASSLYSGSYGYTFGSGTRLTVV.

This clonotype was recorded a few times. The gene calls are TRBV20-1 and TRBJ2-2; TRBD2 matches at 11 bases. The CDR3 extends over 16 amino acids. Germline V gene data show CDR1 as DFQATT and CDR2 as SNEGSKA (reference sequence). V gave up 8 bases and J gave up 5 bases; unmatched junction bases: 13. The CDR3 coding sequence is TGCAGTACCCTACTAGCGGGAGATGTATGGACCGGGGAGCTGTTTTTT. Encoded protein: CSTLLAGDVWTGELFF.

This rearrangement joins TRBV28 to TRBJ2-2, with 9 bases matching TRBD1. CDR3 size: 19 residues. Germline trimming cut 3 bases from V and 4 bases from J; bases unmatched to any gene: 15. Germline loops: CDR1 MDHEN, CDR2 SYDVKM. CDR3 loop: CASSLGFNLGQGSTGELFF. CDR3 sequence (DNA): TGTGCCAGCAGTTTGGGGTTTAATCTCGGACAGGGGTCCACCGGGGAGCTGTTTTTT.

The rearrangement links TRBV2 to TRBJ1-6, with 8 bases lining up with TRBD1. J lost 8 bases, V lost 7 bases, and 7 bases had no gene match. CDR1 and CDR2 (germline): SNHLY, FYNNEI. This CDR3 spans 14 amino acids. CDR3 sequence: CASILRGPDSPLHF. CDR3 coding DNA: TGTGCCAGCATTCTCAGGGGGCCGGATTCACCCCTCCACTTT. Using reference TRBV2 and TRBJ1-6 for the parts outside the CDR3, the full variable domain is EPEVTQTPSHQVTQMGQEVILRCVPISNHLYFYWYRQILGQKVEFLVSFYNNEISEKSEIFDDQFSVERPDGSNFTLKIRSTKLEDSAMYFCASILRGPDSPLHFGNGTRLTVT.

This clonotype was seen more than once but under ten times. CDR3 loop: CASSLETGFFYEQYF. CDR3 DNA sequence: TGTGCCAGCAGCTTGGAAACAGGATTCTTCTACGAGCAGTACTTC. The gene calls are TRBV7-2 and TRBJ2-7; TRBD1 is a possible D gene (5 bases). The CDR3 contains 15 residues. Germline loops: CDR1 SGHTA, CDR2 FQGNSA. Deletions cut 3 bases from V and 3 bases from J, with 15 bases between.

Concerning this clonotype: This clone may be a read error of a much larger clone one base away. No conserved phenylalanine or tryptophan is present at the end of the CDR3, so a read error is the likely explanation. This chain connects TRBV12-3 or TRBV12-4 to TRBJ1-6; TRBD1 might be the D (5 bases). The CDR3 has 13 amino acids. V was shortened by 3 bases and J by 9 bases, with 9 bases between the two germline ends. The CDR3 spells CASSLTRVSPLHS. The CDR3, as DNA: TGTGCCAGCAGTTTGACCAGGGTTTCACCCCTCCACTCT.

V gene TRBV4-1 combines with J gene TRBJ2-7, with 9 bases matching TRBD1. This CDR3 is built from 15 residues. After removal of 1 base from V and 3 bases from J, the junction contained 4 bases not matched to a gene. Per the germline V gene, CDR1 is MGHRA and CDR2 is YSYEKL. The CDR3: CASSQAGTGFYEQYF. Written as DNA, the CDR3 is TGCGCCAGCAGCCAAGCCGGGACAGGGTTCTACGAGCAGTACTTC.

This clonotype has at least ten counts. This chain uses TRBV27 with TRBJ2-2; D is possibly TRBD1 (5 bases). Trimming removed 6 bases from V and 3 bases from J, with 14 bases in between. CDR1 MNHEY and CDR2 SMNVEV come from the germline V gene (reference sequence). This CDR3 has 15 residues. The CDR3 loop is CASSPLIRDTGELFF. Here the CDR3 DNA reads TGTGCCAGCAGCCCGTTAATCAGGGACACCGGGGAGCTGTTTTTT.

The chain links TRBV7-9 to TRBJ2-3; no firm D call. The CDR3 loop spans 12 amino acids. The V and J ends lost 4 bases and 5 bases respectively, with 7 bases between them. In germline, CDR1 is SEHNR, CDR2 FQNEAQ (reference sequence). The CDR3 nucleotides read TGTGCCAGCAGCTCTCTGCTAGATACGCAGTATTTT. Amino acid sequence: CASSSLLDTQYF.

The chain employs TRBV10-3 and TRBJ1-5, with D perhaps matching TRBD1 (6 bases). CDR3 length: 14 amino acids. V lost 10 bases to trimming and J lost 0 bases, with 13 bases between them. Germline V gene lookup returns CDR1 ENHRY and CDR2 SYGVKD. Here the CDR3 DNA reads TGTGCCACCCAGACAGGAGATAGCAATCAGCCCCAGCATTTT. Amino acids: CATQTGDSNQPQHF.

The chain links TRBV14 to TRBJ1-1; D is undetermined. There are 13 residues in the CDR3. V gave up 6 bases and J gave up 3 bases, with 11 bases separating them. Germline lookup yields CDR1 SGHDN and CDR2 FVKESK. The CDR3 loop reads CASSNQEDTEAFF. The CDR3 bases are TGTGCCAGCAGTAATCAGGAGGACACTGAAGCTTTCTTT.

This clonotype was detected ten times or more. The rearrangement links TRBV30 to TRBJ1-1; D is unclear. Per germline, CDR1 GTSNPN and CDR2 SVGIG (reference sequence). The CDR3 covers 12 residues. V was shortened by 2 bases and J by 0 bases, with 4 bases between the two germline ends. CDR3 DNA sequence: TGTGCCTGGAGTCGTATGAACACTGAAGCTTTCTTT. Translating it yields CAWSRMNTEAFF. Full variable domain (missing parts from reference TRBV30 and TRBJ1-1): SQTIHQWPATLVQPVGSPLSLECTVEGTSNPNLYWYRQAAGRGLQLLFYSVGIGQISSEVPQNLSASRPQDRQFILSSKKLLLSDSGFYLCAWSRMNTEAFFGQGTRLTVV.

The J gene is TRBJ2-4, the V gene TRBV7-9; D may be TRBD1 (6 bases). The germline V gene has CDR1 SEHNR and CDR2 FQNEAQ (reference sequence). V was cut by 5 bases and J by 0 bases, with 11 bases left in between. The CDR3 has 15 residues. Written as DNA, the CDR3 is TGTGCCAGCAGCCTACAGGGCATAGCCAAAAACATTCAGTACTTC. Residues: CASSLQGIAKNIQYF. Based on the CDR3 plus reference TRBV7-9 and TRBJ2-4, the full variable domain is DTGVSQNPRHKITKRGQNVTFRCDPISEHNRLYWYRQTLGQGPEFLTYFQNEAQLEKSRLLSDRFSAERPKGSFSTLEIQRTEQGDSAMYLCASSLQGIAKNIQYFGAGTRLSVL.

Notes on this clonotype: Because it lacks the conserved phenylalanine or tryptophan at the end, this CDR3 is likely a read error. The chain couples TRBV9 to TRBJ2-2; D might be TRBD2 (5 bases). CDR3 size: 13 residues. V was pared by 3 bases and J by 8 bases, with 11 bases between. Germline lookup yields CDR1 SGDLS and CDR2 YYNGEE. CDR3 loop: CASSAPGGGELFL. CDR3 DNA: TGTGCCAGCAGCGCCCCGGGCGGGGGGGAGCTGTTTCTT.

The chain recombines TRBV5-1 with TRBJ2-5, with 7 bases that match TRBD1. Germline CDR1 reads SGHRS; CDR2 reads YFSETQ. The CDR3 spans 13 residues. Trimming cost V 3 bases and J 4 bases; bases outside gene matches: 3. The CDR3 nucleotides are TGCGCCAGCAGCTCTCCAGGGGGAGAGACCCAGTACTTC. Its translation: CASSSPGGETQYF.

This clonotype was counted many times. The CDR3 coding sequence is TGTGCCAGCAGGGGGAGTCAAGAGACCCAGTACTTC. Amino acid sequence: CASRGSQETQYF. V usage is TRBV6-2 or TRBV6-3 and J usage is TRBJ2-5; D is possibly TRBD2 (5 bases). There are 12 residues in the CDR3. The V gene lost 6 bases and the J gene lost 2 bases, with 7 bases spanning the gap. In germline, CDR1 is MNHEY, CDR2 SVGEGT.

A few counts support this clonotype. This chain uses TRBV2 with TRBJ2-2; no clear D gene. V lost 5 bases to trimming and J lost 0 bases, with 7 bases between them. Germline V gives CDR1 SNHLY, CDR2 FYNNEI. The CDR3 runs 14 residues. The CDR3 spells CASSIQTNTGELFF. The CDR3 DNA is TGTGCCAGCAGTATACAGACGAACACCGGGGAGCTGTTTTTT.

This clonotype has more than one count but fewer than ten. The J gene is TRBJ1-5, the V gene TRBV18; D is unresolved. The V gene's germline CDR1 is KGHSH and CDR2 LQKENI. The CDR3 contains 14 residues. V was cut by 6 bases and J by 6 bases, with 15 bases left in between. The CDR3 loop reads CASSKDRLGQPQHF. CDR3 DNA sequence: TGTGCCAGCTCCAAGGACCGCCTGGGTCAGCCCCAGCATTTT.

This sequence joins TRBV11-3 and TRBJ1-1; D gene uncertain. The CDR3 has 13 residues. Trimming left V 1 base short and J 5 bases short, with 8 bases between. CDR1 and CDR2 (germline): SGHNT, YENEEA. The CDR3 here is CASSLGVQTEAFF. Written as DNA, the CDR3 is TGTGCCAGCAGCTTAGGGGTCCAGACTGAAGCTTTCTTT.

This clonotype was detected ten times or more. J is TRBJ2-7 and V is TRBV28; 8 positions match TRBD2. Germline V gene lookup returns CDR1 MDHEN and CDR2 SYDVKM. The ends lost 7 bases at V and 3 bases at J; junction bases unmatched: 11. The CDR3 is 15 residues long. The CDR3 coding sequence is TGTGCCAGCAACCCTCGGGGGGGGATTTTCTACGAGCAGTACTTC. Its protein product is CASNPRGGIFYEQYF. Using reference TRBV28 and TRBJ2-7 for the parts outside the CDR3, the full variable domain is DVKVTQSSRYLVKRTGEKVFLECVQDMDHENMFWYRQDPGLGLRLIYFSYDVKMKEKGDIPEGYSVSREKKERFSLILESASTNQTSMYLCASNPRGGIFYEQYFGPGTRLTVT.

V is TRBV29-1 and J is TRBJ2-7, with 9 bases aligning to TRBD1. Germline values: CDR1 SQVTM, CDR2 ANQGSEA. This CDR3 has 13 amino acids. Germline trimming cut 0 bases from V and 4 bases from J; bases unmatched to any gene: 1. In nucleotides, the CDR3 is TGCAGCGTTGAAGAGACAGGGGGTTACGAGCAGTACTTC. Protein sequence: CSVEETGGYEQYF.

This clonotype was observed at least ten times. This sequence joins TRBV28 and TRBJ1-6; D remains unclear. The V end lost 8 bases, the J end lost 7 bases, and 12 bases lay between the germline ends. Germline values: CDR1 MDHEN, CDR2 SYDVKM. This CDR3 contains 13 residues. The CDR3 sequence: CASLSVRNSPLHF. CDR3 nucleotides: TGTGCCAGCCTAAGCGTCAGGAATTCACCCCTCCACTTT. Drawing the rest from reference TRBV28 and TRBJ1-6, the complete variable domain is DVKVTQSSRYLVKRTGEKVFLECVQDMDHENMFWYRQDPGLGLRLIYFSYDVKMKEKGDIPEGYSVSREKKERFSLILESASTNQTSMYLCASLSVRNSPLHFGNGTRLTVT.

The chain links TRBV4-3 to TRBJ1-1; no clear D. V was cut by 0 bases and J by 1 base, with 9 bases left in between. Germline CDR1 LGHNA, CDR2 YSLEER. The CDR3 covers 15 residues. CDR3 sequence (DNA): TGCGCCAGCAGCCAAGACTTCAGCCGGAACACTGAAGCTTTCTTT. This codes for CASSQDFSRNTEAFF.

This clonotype came up many times. The chain's CDR3 is CASSKQGRETQYF. The CDR3 nucleotides are TGTGCCAGTAGTAAACAGGGAAGAGAGACCCAGTACTTC. The J gene is TRBJ2-5, the V gene TRBV19; D may be TRBD1 (6 bases). There are 13 residues in the CDR3. From germline, CDR1 is LNHDA and CDR2 SQIVND (reference sequence). V lost 4 bases and J lost 4, with 10 bases in between.

This clonotype has more than one count but fewer than ten. Possible read error: a much larger clone is one base away. No conserved phenylalanine or tryptophan ends this CDR3, so it is likely a read error. This chain connects TRBV28 to TRBJ2-7; D remains ambiguous. CDR3 size: 13 residues. Trimming removed 1 base at V and 2 bases at J, with 6 bases between. Germline loops: CDR1 MDHEN, CDR2 SYDVKM. The CDR3 bases are TGTGCCAGCAGTTTATCCGCAACCTACGAGCAGTACCTC. Protein product: CASSLSATYEQYL.

The chain couples TRBV4-3 to TRBJ1-1; D not certain. This CDR3 is built from 14 residues. V lost 0 bases, J lost 6 bases, and 11 bases lay in between. Germline V gene lookup returns CDR1 LGHNA and CDR2 YSLEER. This CDR3 is CASSQDKEGPEAFF. CDR3 nucleotide sequence: TGCGCCAGCAGCCAAGATAAGGAGGGTCCTGAAGCTTTCTTT.